The source of this TCR beta chain is a study of OX40 agonist ivuxolimab in advanced cancers. Germline CDR1 reads SGHNT; CDR2 reads YENEEA. The CDR3 totals 12 residues. V was pared by 5 bases and J by 5 bases, with 9 bases between. Data came from immunoSEQ multiplex PCR; TCRdb stores just in-frame clones and leaves some out. The sample yields 65,000 to 75,000 clones, approximately 87% seen once. The starting material was CD4+ or CD8+ T cells sorted from blood, obtained in a trial of the OX40 agonist ivuxolimab. The gene calls are TRBV11-3 and TRBJ1-2; D not resolved. The receptor comes from an adult with an advanced solid tumor such as melanoma, head and neck, liver or kidney cancer. CDR3 loop: CASSHPGYGYTF. In nucleotides, the CDR3 is TGTGCCAGCAGCCACCCGGGATATGGCTACACCTTC.